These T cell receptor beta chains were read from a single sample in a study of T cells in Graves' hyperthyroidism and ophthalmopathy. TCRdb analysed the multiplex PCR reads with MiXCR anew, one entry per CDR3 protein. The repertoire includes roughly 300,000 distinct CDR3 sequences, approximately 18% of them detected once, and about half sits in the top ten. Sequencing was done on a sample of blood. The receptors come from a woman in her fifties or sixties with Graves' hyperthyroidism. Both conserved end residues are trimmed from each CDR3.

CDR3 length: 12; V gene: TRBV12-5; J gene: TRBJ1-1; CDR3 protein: ASAVGQGGTEAF
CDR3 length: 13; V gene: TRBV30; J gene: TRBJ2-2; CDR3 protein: AWSVKWAGTGELF
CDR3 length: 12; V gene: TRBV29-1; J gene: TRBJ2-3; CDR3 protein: SVLAGARADTQY
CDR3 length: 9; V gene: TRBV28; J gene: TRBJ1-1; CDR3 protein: ASTQELEAF
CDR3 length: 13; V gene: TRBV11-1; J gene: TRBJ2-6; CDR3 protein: ASSLSNSGANVLT
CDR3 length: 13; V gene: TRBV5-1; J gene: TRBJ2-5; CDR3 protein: ASSFAGGEYETQY
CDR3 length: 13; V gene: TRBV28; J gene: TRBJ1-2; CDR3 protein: ASSLAGGQGRGYT
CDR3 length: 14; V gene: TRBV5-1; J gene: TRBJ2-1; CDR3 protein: ASSSQADLSYNEQF
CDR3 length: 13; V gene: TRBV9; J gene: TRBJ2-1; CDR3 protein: ASSPPGGNWNEQF
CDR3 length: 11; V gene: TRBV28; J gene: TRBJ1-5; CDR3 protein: ASRDSYNQPQH
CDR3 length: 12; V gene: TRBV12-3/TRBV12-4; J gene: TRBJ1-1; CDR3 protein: ASSLGQDNTEAF
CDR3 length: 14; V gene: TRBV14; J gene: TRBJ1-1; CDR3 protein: ASSQIWGPRNTEAF
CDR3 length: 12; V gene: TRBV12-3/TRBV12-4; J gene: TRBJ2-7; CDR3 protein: ASRRQGIFDEQY
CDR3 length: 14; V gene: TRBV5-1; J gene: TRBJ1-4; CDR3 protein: ASSLAPAGSNEKLF
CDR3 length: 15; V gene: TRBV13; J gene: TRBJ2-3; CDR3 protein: ASSFTSLAGGKDTQY
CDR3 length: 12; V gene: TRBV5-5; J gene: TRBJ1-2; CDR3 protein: ASSLATGRYGYT
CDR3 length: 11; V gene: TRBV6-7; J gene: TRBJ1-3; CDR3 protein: LPGTLYGNTIY
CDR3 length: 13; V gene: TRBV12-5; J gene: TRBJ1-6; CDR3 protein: ASGFNEGYNSPLH
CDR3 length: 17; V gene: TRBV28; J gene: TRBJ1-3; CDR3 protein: AGPSVEGSPFISGNTIY
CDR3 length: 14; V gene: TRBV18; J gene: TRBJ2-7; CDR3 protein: ASSPPGTKGPYEQY
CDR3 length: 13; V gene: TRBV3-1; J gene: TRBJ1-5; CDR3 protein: ASSQGGQQNQPQH
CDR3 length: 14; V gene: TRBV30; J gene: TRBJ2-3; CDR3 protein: AWSIGLARPTDTQY
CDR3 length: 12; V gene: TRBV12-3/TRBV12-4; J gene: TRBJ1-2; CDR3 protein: ASSLSRLNYGYT
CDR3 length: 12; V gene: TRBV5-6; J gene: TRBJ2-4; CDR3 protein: ASSLPAEGNIQY
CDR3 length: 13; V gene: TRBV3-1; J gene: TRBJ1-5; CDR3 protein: ASSPDWRIDQPQH
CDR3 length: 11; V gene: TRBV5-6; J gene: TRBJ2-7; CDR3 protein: ASSLGQGSEQY
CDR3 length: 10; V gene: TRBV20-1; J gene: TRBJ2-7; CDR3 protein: SAGDGSYEQY
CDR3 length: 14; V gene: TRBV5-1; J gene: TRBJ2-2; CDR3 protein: ASSLDGGVRTGELF
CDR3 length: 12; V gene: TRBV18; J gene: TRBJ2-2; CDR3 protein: ASSPNRDPGELF
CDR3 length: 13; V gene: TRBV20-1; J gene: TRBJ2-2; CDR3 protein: SARAGTGNTGELF
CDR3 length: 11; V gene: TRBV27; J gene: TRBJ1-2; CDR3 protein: ASSSGSYYGYT
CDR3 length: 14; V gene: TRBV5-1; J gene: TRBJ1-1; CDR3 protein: ASSPFRDRGPPEAF
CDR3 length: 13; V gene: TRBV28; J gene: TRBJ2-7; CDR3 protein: ASSLAGALAYEQY
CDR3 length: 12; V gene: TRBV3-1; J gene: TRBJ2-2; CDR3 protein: ASGKKGGAGELF